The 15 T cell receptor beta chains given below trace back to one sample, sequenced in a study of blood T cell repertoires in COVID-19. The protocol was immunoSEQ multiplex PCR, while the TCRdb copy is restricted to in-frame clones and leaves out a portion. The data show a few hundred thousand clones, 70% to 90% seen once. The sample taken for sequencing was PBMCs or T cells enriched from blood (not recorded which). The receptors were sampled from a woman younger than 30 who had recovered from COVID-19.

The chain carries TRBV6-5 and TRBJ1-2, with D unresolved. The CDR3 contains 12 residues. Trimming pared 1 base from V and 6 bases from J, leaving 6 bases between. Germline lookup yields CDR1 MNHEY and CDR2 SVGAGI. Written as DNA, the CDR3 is TGTGCCAGCAGTTACTACGGAGATGGCTACACCTTC. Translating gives CASSYYGDGYTF.

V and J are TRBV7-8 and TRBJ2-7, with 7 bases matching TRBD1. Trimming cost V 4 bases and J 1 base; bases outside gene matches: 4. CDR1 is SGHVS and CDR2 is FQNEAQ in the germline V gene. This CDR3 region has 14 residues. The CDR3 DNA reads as TGTGCCAGCAGCTCCTGGGACAGATCCTACGAGCAGTACTTC. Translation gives CASSSWDRSYEQYF.

The chain's CDR3 is CASSLTPTVGPGLNEQFF. CDR3 in DNA: TGCGCCAGCAGCTTGACTCCGACCGTGGGGCCGGGACTCAATGAGCAGTTCTTC. The chain has TRBV5-1 and TRBJ2-1; tentatively, D is TRBD2 (6 bases). The germline CDR1 and CDR2 sequences are SGHRS and YFSETQ. The CDR3 consists of 18 residues. Between the trimmed V and J ends, which lost 1 base and 6 bases, there was a span of 23 bases.

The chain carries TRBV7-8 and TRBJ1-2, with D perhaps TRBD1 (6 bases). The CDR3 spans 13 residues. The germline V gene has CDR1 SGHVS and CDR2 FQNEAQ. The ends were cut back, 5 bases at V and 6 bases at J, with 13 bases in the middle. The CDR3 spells CASSRQVDNGYTF. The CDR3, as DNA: TGTGCCAGCAGCCGACAGGTTGATAATGGCTACACCTTC.

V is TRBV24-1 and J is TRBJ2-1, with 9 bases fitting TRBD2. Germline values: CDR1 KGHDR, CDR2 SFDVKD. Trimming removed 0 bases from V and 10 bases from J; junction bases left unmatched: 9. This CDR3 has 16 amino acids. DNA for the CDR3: TGTGCCACCAGTGATTTGGGCGGGGGGGCCGGTCGAGAGCAGTTCTTC. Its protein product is CATSDLGGGAGREQFF.

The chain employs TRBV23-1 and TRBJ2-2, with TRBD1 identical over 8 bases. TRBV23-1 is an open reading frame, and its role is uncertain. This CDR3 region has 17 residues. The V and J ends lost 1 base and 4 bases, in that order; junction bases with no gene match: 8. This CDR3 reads CASSQLSGTGTTGELFF. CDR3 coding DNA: TGCGCCAGCAGTCAATTGAGTGGGACAGGAACCACCGGGGAGCTGTTTTTT.

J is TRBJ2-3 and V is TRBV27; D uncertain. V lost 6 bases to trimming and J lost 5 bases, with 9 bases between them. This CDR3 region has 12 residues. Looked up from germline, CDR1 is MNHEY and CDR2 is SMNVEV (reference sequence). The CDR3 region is CASSFFRDTQYF. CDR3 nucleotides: TGTGCCAGCAGCTTCTTCCGAGATACGCAGTATTTT.

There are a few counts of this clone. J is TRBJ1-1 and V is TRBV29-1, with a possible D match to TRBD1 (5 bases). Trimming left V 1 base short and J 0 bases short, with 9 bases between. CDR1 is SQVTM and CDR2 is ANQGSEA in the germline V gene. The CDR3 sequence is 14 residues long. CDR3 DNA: TGCAGCGTTGAAGCCGGGGGGGTGAACACTGAAGCTTTCTTT. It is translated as CSVEAGGVNTEAFF.

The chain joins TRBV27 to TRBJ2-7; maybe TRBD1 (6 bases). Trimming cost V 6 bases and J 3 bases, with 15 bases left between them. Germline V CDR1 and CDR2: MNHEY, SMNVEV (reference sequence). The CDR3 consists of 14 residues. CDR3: CASSIRGGFYEQYF. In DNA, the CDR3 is TGTGCCAGCAGCATCCGAGGGGGTTTCTACGAGCAGTACTTC.

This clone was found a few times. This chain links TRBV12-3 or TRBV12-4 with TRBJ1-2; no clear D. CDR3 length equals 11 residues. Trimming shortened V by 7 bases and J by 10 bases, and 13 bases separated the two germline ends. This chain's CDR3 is CASTSYIDYTF. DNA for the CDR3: TGTGCCAGCACCTCCTATATAGACTACACCTTC.

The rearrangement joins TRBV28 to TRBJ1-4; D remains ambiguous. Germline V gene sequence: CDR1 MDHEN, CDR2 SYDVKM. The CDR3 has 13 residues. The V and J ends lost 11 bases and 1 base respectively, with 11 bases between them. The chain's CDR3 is CAGGSLTNEKLFF. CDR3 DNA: TGTGCCGGCGGGTCGTTAACTAATGAAAAACTGTTTTTT.

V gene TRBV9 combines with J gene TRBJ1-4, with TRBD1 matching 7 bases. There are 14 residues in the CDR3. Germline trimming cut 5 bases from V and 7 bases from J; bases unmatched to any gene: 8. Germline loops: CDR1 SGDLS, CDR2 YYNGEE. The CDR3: CASSVQGKFEKLFF. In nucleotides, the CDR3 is TGTGCCAGCAGTGTACAGGGGAAATTTGAAAAACTGTTTTTT.

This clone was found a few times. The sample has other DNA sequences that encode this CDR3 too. This CDR3 reads CSGQGSSGNTIYF. The CDR3 DNA follows: TGCAGCGGGCAGGGATCCTCTGGAAACACCATATATTTT. V and J are TRBV29-1 and TRBJ1-3, with D perhaps matching TRBD1 (5 bases). Germline assignment: CDR1 SQVTM and CDR2 ANQGSEA. This CDR3 comprises 13 residues. V lost 7 bases and J 0 bases, leaving 10 bases between the germline ends.

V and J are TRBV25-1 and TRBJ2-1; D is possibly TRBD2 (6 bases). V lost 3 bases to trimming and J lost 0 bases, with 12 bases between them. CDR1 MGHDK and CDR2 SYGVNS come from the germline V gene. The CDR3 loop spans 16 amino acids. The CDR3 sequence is CASSEGLANSYNEQFF. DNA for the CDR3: TGTGCCAGCAGTGAGGGACTGGCTAACTCCTACAATGAGCAGTTCTTC. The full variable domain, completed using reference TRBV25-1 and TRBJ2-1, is EADIYQTPRYLVIGTGKKITLECSQTMGHDKMYWYQQDPGMELHLIHYSYGVNSTEKGDLSSESTVSRIRTEHFPLTLESARPSHTSQYLCASSEGLANSYNEQFFGPGTRLTVL.

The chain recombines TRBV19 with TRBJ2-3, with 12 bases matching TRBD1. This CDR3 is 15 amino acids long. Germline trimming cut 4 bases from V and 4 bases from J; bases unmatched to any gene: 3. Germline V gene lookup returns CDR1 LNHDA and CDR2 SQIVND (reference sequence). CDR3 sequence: CASSKGQGAPDTQYF. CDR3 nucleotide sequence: TGTGCCAGTAGTAAGGGACAGGGGGCCCCAGATACGCAGTATTTT.